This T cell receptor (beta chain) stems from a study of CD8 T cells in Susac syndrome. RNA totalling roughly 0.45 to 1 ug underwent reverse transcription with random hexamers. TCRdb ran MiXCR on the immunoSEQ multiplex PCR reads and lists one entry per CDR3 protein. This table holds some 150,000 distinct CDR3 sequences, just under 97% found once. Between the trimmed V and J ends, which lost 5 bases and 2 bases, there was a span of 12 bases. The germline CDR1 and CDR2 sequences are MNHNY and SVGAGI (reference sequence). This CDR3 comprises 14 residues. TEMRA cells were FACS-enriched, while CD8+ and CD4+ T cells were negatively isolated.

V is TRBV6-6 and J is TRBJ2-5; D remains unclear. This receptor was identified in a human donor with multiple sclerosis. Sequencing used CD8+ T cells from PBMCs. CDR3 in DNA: TGTGCCAGCAGTAAATGGACCGAACAAGAGACCCAGTACTTC. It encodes CASSKWTEQETQYF.